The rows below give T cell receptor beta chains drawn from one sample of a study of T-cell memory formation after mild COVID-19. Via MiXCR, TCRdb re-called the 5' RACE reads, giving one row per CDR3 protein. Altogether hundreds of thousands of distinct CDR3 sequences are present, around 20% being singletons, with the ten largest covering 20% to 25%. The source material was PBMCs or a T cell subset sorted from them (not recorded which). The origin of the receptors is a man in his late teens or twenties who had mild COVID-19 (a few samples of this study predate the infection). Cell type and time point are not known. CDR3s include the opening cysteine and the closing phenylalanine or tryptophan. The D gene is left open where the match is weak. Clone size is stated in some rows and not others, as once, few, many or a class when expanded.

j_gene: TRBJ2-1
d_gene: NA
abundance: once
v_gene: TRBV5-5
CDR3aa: CASSWTDNDQFF
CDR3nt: TGTGCCAGCAGCTGGACAGACAATGATCAGTTCTTC

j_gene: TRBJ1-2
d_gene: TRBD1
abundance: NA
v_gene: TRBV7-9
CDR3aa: CASSFIGQGSSGYTF
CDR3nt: TGTGCCAGCAGCTTTATAGGACAGGGAAGTTCTGGCTACACCTTC

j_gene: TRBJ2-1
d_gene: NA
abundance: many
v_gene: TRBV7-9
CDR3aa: CASSLGLRYNEQFF
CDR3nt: TGTGCCAGCAGCTTAGGCCTGAGGTACAATGAGCAGTTCTTC

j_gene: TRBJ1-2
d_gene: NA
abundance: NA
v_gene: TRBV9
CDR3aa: CASSVDQGNYGYTF
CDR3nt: TGTGCCAGCAGCGTAGACCAGGGAAACTATGGCTACACCTTC

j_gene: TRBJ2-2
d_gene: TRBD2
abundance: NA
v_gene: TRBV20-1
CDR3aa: CSARDRGRAGELFF
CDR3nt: TGCAGTGCTAGAGATCGGGGGAGGGCCGGGGAGCTGTTTTTT

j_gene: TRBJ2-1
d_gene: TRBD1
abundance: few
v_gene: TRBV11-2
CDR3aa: CASSPLTGGHNEQFF
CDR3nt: TGTGCCAGCAGCCCGCTGACAGGGGGGCACAATGAGCAGTTCTTC

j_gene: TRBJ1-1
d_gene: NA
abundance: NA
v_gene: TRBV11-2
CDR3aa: CASSLEFGRGTEAFF
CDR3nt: TGTGCCAGCAGCTTAGAATTCGGGCGGGGCACTGAAGCTTTCTTT

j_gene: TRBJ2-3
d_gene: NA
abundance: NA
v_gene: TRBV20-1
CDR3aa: CSARSLGGEDTQYF
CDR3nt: TGCAGTGCTAGGTCCCTAGGGGGAGAAGATACGCAGTATTTT

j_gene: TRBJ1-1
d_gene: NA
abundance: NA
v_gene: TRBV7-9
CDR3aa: CASSLEGQGEAFF
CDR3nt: TGTGCCAGCAGCTTAGAAGGGCAGGGTGAAGCTTTCTTT

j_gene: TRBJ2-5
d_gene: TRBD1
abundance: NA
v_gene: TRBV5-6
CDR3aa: CASSFRDRGETQYF
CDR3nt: TGTGCCAGCAGCTTCAGGGACAGGGGGGAGACCCAGTACTTC

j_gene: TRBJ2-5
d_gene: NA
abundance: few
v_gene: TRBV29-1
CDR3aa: CSVEKGTQYF
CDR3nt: TGCAGCGTTGAAAAGGGGACCCAGTACTTC

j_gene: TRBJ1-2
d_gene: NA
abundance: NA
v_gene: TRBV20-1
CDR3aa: CSARHGAYGYTF
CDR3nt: TGCAGTGCTAGGCATGGGGCCTATGGCTACACCTTC

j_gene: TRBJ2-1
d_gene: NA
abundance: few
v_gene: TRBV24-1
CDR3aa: CATSGGAGLQFF
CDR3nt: TGTGCCACCAGTGGGGGGGCGGGTCTGCAGTTCTTC

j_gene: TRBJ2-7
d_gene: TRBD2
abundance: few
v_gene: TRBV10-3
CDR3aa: CAIRATSGGYEQYF
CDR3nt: TGTGCCATCAGGGCGACTAGCGGGGGGTACGAGCAGTACTTC

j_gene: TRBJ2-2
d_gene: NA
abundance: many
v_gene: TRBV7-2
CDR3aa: CASSLSRNTGELFF
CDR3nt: TGTGCCAGCAGCTTAAGCAGGAACACCGGGGAGCTGTTTTTT

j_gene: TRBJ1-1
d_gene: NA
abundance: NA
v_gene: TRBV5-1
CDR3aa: CASSSLGGGTEAFF
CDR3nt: TGCGCCAGCAGCTCCTTGGGAGGTGGAACTGAAGCTTTCTTT

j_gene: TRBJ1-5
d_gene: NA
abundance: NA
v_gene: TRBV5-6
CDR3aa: CAWFREQPQHF
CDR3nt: TGTGCGTGGTTCAGGGAGCAGCCCCAGCATTTT

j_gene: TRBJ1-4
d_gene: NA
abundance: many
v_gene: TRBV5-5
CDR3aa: CASSLAPGRGDEKLFF
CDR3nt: TGTGCCAGCAGCTTGGCTCCAGGCAGGGGTGATGAAAAACTGTTTTTT

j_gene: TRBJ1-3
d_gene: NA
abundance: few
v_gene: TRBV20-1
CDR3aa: CSARVASANTIYF
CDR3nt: TGCAGTGCTAGAGTAGCGTCTGCAAACACCATATATTTT

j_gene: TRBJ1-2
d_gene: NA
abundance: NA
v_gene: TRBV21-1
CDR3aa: CASSNPRGRLAYGYTF
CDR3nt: TGTGCCAGCAGCAACCCGAGGGGACGCTTGGCTTATGGCTACACCTTC

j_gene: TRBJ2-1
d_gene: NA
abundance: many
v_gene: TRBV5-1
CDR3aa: CASSLNSRTQNEQFF
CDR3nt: TGCGCCAGCAGCCTGAATTCCCGGACCCAAAATGAGCAGTTCTTC

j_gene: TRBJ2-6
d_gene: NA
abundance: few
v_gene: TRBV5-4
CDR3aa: CATGHSGANVLTF
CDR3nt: TGTGCCACCGGGCATTCTGGGGCCAACGTCCTGACTTTC

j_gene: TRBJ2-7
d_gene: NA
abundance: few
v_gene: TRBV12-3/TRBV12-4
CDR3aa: CASSKGGSSYEQYF
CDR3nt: TGTGCCAGCAGTAAGGGGGGGAGCTCCTACGAGCAGTACTTC

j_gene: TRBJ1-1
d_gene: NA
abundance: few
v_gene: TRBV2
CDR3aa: CASSRQAGTEAFF
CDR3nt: TGTGCCAGCAGCCGACAGGCGGGCACTGAAGCTTTCTTT

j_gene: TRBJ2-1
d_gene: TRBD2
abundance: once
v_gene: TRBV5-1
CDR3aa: CASSLVAGGRYEQFF
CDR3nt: TGCGCCAGCAGCTTAGTCGCGGGGGGGAGATATGAGCAGTTCTTC

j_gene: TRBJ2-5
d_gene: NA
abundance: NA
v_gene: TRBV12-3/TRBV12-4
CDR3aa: CASSLSRKETQYF
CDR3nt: TGTGCCAGCAGTTTATCACGTAAGGAGACCCAGTACTTC

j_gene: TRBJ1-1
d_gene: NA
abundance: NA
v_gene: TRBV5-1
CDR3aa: CASSLNGARANTEAFF
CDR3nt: TGCGCCAGCAGCTTGAATGGGGCCCGAGCGAACACTGAAGCTTTCTTT

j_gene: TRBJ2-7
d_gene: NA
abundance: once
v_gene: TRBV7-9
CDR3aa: CASSFGRVDVYEQYF
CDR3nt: TGTGCCAGCAGCTTCGGACGGGTAGATGTGTACGAGCAGTACTTC

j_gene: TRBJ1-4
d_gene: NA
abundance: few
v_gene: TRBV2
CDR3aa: CASSELGGTNEKLFF
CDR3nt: TGTGCCAGCAGTGAATTGGGGGGCACTAATGAAAAACTGTTTTTT

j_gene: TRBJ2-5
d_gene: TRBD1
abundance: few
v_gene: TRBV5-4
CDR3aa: CASSTGPGTGEGETQYF
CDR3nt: TGTGCCAGCAGCACTGGTCCCGGGACAGGGGAAGGAGAGACCCAGTACTTC

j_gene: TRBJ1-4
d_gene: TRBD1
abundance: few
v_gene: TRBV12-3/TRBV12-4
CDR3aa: CASSSGTGAPGKLFF
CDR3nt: TGTGCCAGCAGCTCCGGAACAGGGGCCCCGGGAAAACTGTTTTTT

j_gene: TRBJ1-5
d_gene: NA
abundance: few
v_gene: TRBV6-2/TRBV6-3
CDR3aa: CASSYSPTAKSQHF
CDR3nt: TGTGCCAGCAGTTACTCGCCTACAGCTAAGAGTCAGCATTTT

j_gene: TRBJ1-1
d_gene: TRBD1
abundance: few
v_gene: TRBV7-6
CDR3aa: CASSLPEQGAVTEAFF
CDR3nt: TGTGCCAGCAGCTTACCCGAACAGGGGGCTGTCACTGAAGCTTTCTTT

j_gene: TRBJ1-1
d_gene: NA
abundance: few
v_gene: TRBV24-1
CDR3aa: CATSDSDREAFF
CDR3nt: TGTGCCACCAGTGATTCGGACAGAGAAGCTTTCTTT

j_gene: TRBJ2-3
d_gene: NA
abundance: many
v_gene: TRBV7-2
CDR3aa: CASSARQFPDTQYF
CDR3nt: TGTGCCAGCAGCGCACGACAGTTTCCTGATACGCAGTATTTT

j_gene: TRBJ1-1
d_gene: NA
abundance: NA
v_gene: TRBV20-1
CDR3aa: CSAAYGTTNTEAFF
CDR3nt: TGCAGTGCTGCTTACGGGACAACAAACACTGAAGCTTTCTTT

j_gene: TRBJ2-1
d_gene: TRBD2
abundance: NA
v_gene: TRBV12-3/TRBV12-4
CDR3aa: CASSLVGTSGDTYNEQFF
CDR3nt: TGTGCCAGCAGTTTAGTTGGAACTAGCGGGGATACTTACAATGAGCAGTTCTTC

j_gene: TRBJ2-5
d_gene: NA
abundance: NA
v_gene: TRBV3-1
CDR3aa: CASSTGIRGETQYF
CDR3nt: TGTGCCAGCAGCACAGGGATCCGCGGGGAGACCCAGTACTTC

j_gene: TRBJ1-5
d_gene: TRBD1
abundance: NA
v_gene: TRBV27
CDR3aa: CASSSGTGGKQPQHF
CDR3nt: TGTGCCAGCAGTTCCGGGACAGGGGGAAAGCAGCCCCAGCATTTT

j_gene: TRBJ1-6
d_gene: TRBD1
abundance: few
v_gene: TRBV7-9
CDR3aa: CASSLEGQGNSPLHF
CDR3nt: TGTGCCAGCAGCTTAGAGGGACAGGGGAATTCACCCCTCCACTTT

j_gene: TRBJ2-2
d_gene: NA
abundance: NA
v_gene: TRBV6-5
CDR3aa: CASSYVTGELFF
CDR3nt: TGTGCCAGCAGTTACGTTACCGGGGAGCTGTTTTTT

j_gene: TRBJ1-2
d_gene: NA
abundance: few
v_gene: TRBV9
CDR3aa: CASSVESRAGANYGYTF
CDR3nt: TGTGCCAGCAGCGTAGAATCCCGGGCAGGGGCCAACTATGGCTACACCTTC

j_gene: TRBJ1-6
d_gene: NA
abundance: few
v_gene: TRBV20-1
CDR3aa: CSAHTAGFGNSPLHF
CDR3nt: TGCAGTGCGCATACCGCAGGGTTCGGTAATTCACCCCTCCACTTT

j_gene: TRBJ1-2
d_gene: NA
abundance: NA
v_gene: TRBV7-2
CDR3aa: CASSLREVVVYGYTF
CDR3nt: TGTGCCAGCAGCTTAAGAGAGGTGGTTGTCTATGGCTACACCTTC

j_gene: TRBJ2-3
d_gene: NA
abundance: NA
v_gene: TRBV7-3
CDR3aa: CASSLIAADTQYF
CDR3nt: TGTGCCAGCAGCTTAATAGCGGCCGATACGCAGTATTTT

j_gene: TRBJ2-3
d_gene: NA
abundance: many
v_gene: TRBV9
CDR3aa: CASSVEGISTDTQYF
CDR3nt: TGTGCCAGCAGCGTAGAAGGCATTAGCACAGATACGCAGTATTTT

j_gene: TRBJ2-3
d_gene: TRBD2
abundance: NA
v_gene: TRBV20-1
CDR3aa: CSASTSGRFDTQYF
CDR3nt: TGCAGTGCTTCTACTAGCGGTCGTTTTGATACGCAGTATTTT

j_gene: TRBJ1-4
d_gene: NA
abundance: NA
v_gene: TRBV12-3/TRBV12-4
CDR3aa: CASSLTGLQLFF
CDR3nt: TGTGCCAGCAGCCTTACGGGGTTACAACTGTTTTTT

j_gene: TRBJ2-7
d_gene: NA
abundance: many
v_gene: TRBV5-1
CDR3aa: CASSLRGGRNNYEQYF
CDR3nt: TGCGCCAGCAGCTTGAGGGGGGGCCGTAACAACTACGAGCAGTACTTC

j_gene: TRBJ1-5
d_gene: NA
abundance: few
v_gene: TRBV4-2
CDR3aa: CASSPQENSNQPQHF
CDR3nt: TGTGCCAGCAGCCCCCAGGAGAATAGCAATCAGCCCCAGCATTTT

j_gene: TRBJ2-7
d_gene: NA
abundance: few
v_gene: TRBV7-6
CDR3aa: CASSRSGNNIEQYF
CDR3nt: TGTGCCAGCAGCCGCAGCGGAAATAATATCGAGCAGTACTTC

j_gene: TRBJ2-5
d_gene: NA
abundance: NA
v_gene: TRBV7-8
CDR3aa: CASSLATQEETQYF
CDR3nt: TGTGCCAGCAGCTTAGCCACCCAAGAGGAGACCCAGTACTTC

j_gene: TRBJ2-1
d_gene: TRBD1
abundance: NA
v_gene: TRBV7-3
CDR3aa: CASSEPGQYNEQFF
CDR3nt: TGTGCCAGCAGCGAGCCGGGACAGTACAATGAGCAGTTCTTC

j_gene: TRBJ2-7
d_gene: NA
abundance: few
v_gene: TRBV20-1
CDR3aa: CSAVFRETYEQYF
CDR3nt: TGCAGTGCGGTCTTCCGGGAAACCTACGAGCAGTACTTC

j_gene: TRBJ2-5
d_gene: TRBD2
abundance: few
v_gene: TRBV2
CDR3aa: CASRTGLAGGRETQYF
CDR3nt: TGTGCCAGCAGAACGGGACTAGCGGGGGGACGCGAGACCCAGTACTTC

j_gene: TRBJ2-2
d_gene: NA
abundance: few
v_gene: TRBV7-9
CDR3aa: CASSIGQSGELFF
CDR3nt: TGTGCCAGCAGCATAGGACAGTCCGGGGAGCTGTTTTTT

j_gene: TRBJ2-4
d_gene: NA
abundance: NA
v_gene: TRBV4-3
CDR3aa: CASSQDWVAVAKNIQYF
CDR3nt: TGCGCCAGCAGCCAAGATTGGGTAGCGGTAGCCAAAAACATTCAGTACTTC